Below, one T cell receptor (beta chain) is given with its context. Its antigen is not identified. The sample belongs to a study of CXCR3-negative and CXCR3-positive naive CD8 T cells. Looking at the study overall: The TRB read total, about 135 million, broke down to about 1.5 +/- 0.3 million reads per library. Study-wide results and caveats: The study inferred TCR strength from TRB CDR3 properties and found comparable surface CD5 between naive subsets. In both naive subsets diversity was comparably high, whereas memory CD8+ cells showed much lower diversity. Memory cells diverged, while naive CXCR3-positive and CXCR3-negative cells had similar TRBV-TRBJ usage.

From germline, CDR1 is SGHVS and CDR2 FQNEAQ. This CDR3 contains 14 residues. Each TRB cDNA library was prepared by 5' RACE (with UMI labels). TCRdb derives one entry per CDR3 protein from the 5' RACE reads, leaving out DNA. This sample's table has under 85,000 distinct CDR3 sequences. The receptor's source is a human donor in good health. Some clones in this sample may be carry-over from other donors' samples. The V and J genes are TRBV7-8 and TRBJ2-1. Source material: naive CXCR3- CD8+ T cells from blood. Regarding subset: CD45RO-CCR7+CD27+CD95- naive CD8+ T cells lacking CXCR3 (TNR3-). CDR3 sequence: CASSFLFSGNEQFF.